A single sample gave rise to the 28 T cell receptor beta chains below, sequenced in a study of type 1 regulatory T cells. TCRdb fed the reads into MiXCR, producing one record per CDR3 protein. The data show 55,000 to 65,000 distinct CDR3 sequences, with less than 65% seen just once and approximately 1.8% held by the top ten. Antigens of these TCRs are unknown. Sequencing input: cultured non-Tr1 T cells, either the whole culture or a sorted T cell fraction (not recorded which). The origin of the receptors is a human donor in good health.

As to this clonotype: One junction end does not reproduce the germline sequence, and a read error may be involved. J is TRBJ1-2 and V is TRBV19; D is unresolved. CDR1 is LNHDA and CDR2 is SQIVND in the germline V gene (reference sequence). CDR3 length equals 16 residues. Here the CDR3 reads CTSSTAGEGRVHGYTF. The CDR3 nucleotides are TGTACCAGTAGTACGGCCGGAGAGGGAAGGGTCCATGGCTACACCTTC. Drawing the rest from reference TRBV19 and TRBJ1-2, the complete variable domain is DGGITQSPKYLFRKEGQNVTLSCEQNLNHDAMYWYRQDPGQGLRLIYYSQIVNDFQKGDIAEGYSVSREKKESFPLTVTSAQKNPTAFYLCTSSTAGEGRVHGYTFGSGTRLTVV.

The V call is TRBV20-1, the J call TRBJ2-7; 11 bases match TRBD2. The trim removed 6 bases at V and 2 bases at J, leaving 6 bases unmatched. CDR1 DFQATT and CDR2 SNEGSKA come from the germline V gene (reference sequence). This CDR3 is 14 amino acids long. CDR3 in amino acids: CSAVLAGVPYEQYF. CDR3 bases: TGCAGTGCCGTACTAGCGGGAGTCCCCTACGAGCAGTACTTC.

The rearrangement joins TRBV10-2 to TRBJ2-7; 9 bases match TRBD2. J was trimmed by 0 bases and V by 5 bases; bases with no gene match: 5. The CDR3 extends over 15 amino acids. Germline V CDR1 and CDR2: WSHSY, SAAADI. The CDR3: CASSQERGVSYEQYF. In nucleotides, the CDR3 is TGCGCCAGCAGTCAAGAGCGGGGGGTCTCCTACGAGCAGTACTTC.

The sample holds one count of this clonotype. The chain links TRBV27 to TRBJ1-1, with D unresolved. The germline V and J ends were trimmed by 3 bases and 0 bases, with 8 bases remaining between them. Germline assignment: CDR1 MNHEY and CDR2 SMNVEV (reference sequence). CDR3 length: 14 amino acids. CDR3 region: CASSFSRMNTEAFF. CDR3 nucleotide sequence: TGTGCCAGCAGTTTTTCGAGGATGAACACTGAAGCTTTCTTT.

The V call is TRBV10-3, the J call TRBJ2-1, with 8 nucleotides matching TRBD2. The CDR3 is 16 residues long. Per the germline V gene, CDR1 is ENHRY and CDR2 is SYGVKD. After removal of 2 bases from V and 6 bases from J, the junction contained 9 bases not matched to a gene. In DNA form, the CDR3 reads TGTGCCATCAGTGAGCCTTTTCTGCGGGAGGTCAATGAGCAGTTCTTC. It specifies CAISEPFLREVNEQFF.

The chain couples TRBV20-1 to TRBJ2-7, with D perhaps being TRBD1 or TRBD2 (5 bases each). The length of the CDR3 is 12 residues. Trimming took off 6 bases at V and 0 bases at J, with 9 bases between the two ends. Germline V lookup: CDR1 DFQATT, CDR2 SNEGSKA (reference sequence). The CDR3 coding sequence is TGCAGTGCCCGGGACGGCTCCTACGAGCAGTACTTC. Its translation: CSARDGSYEQYF.

The CDR3 here is CASSGEETQYF. The CDR3 nucleotides are TGTGCCAGCAGTGGGGAGGAGACCCAGTACTTC. The chain employs TRBV2 and TRBJ2-5; TRBD2 might be the D (5 bases). The CDR3 contains 11 residues. V lost 4 bases to trimming and J lost 5 bases, with 5 bases between them. From germline, CDR1 is SNHLY and CDR2 FYNNEI.

The chain combines TRBV12-5 with TRBJ2-3; unclear D gene. CDR1 and CDR2 (germline): LGHNT, FRNRAP. The CDR3 spans 12 residues. The V end was cut by 5 bases, the J end by 5 bases, with 8 bases between. Here the CDR3 DNA reads TGTGCTAGTGGTCTCCGGGTAGATACGCAGTATTTT. This codes for CASGLRVDTQYF.

The chain employs TRBV20-1 and TRBJ2-6; no clear D gene. Trimming stripped 3 bases from V and 0 bases from J, with 3 bases between. Germline CDR1 and CDR2: DFQATT and SNEGSKA (reference sequence). The CDR3 runs to 13 residues. The CDR3: CSASYSGANVLTF. In DNA form, the CDR3 reads TGCAGTGCTAGTTACTCTGGGGCCAACGTCCTGACTTTC.

The CDR3 sequence is CASSIEARRPGLASNEQFF. In DNA, the CDR3 is TGTGCCAGTAGTATAGAGGCCAGACGCCCGGGACTAGCGTCGAATGAGCAGTTCTTC. The V gene is TRBV19, the J gene TRBJ2-1, with 10 bases matching TRBD2. The CDR3 is made up of 19 amino acids. The germline CDR1 and CDR2 sequences are LNHDA and SQIVND (reference sequence). With V trimmed by 0 bases and J by 7 bases, 15 bases remained unmatched.

This clonotype was detected a few times. The J gene is TRBJ2-7, the V gene TRBV27, with D possibly matching TRBD2 (5 bases). The CDR3 loop spans 11 amino acids. Germline CDR1 reads MNHEY; CDR2 reads SMNVEV (reference sequence). With 3 bases removed from V and 7 bases from J, the gap between germline ends came to 7 bases. CDR3 in DNA: TGTGCCAGCAGTTTCCGCGGGGAGCAGTACTTC. This gives the protein CASSFRGEQYF.

The CDR3 is CASSAQTGAGEAFF. The CDR3 DNA follows: TGTGCCAGCAGCGCACAAACAGGGGCCGGTGAAGCTTTCTTT. V and J are TRBV9 and TRBJ1-1, with 7 bases fitting TRBD1. V shed 3 bases and J 7 bases; nucleotides not matched to a gene: 9. The CDR3 is 14 amino acids. CDR1 SGDLS and CDR2 YYNGEE come from the germline V gene.

V and J are TRBV6-6 and TRBJ2-3, with D possibly TRBD2 on 5 matching bases. The CDR3 runs to 15 residues. Between the trimmed V and J ends, which lost 5 bases and 1 base, there was a span of 13 bases. Per the germline V gene, CDR1 is MNHNY and CDR2 is SVGAGI (reference sequence). CDR3 protein: CASSGILRGTDTQYF. In nucleotides, the CDR3 is TGTGCCAGCAGTGGGATTCTGAGGGGCACAGATACGCAGTATTTT.

This chain links TRBV27 with TRBJ2-3; the D gene is possibly TRBD1 (5 bases). The CDR3 runs to 16 residues. Germline V gives CDR1 MNHEY, CDR2 SMNVEV (reference sequence). V lost 5 bases, J lost 0 bases, and 15 bases lay in between. For the CDR3, the DNA is TGTGCCAGCAGTGTATACCAGACAGCTAGCACAGATACGCAGTATTTT. Amino acid sequence: CASSVYQTASTDTQYF.

The chain recombines TRBV3-1 with TRBJ1-5; the D gene is possibly TRBD1 (5 bases). V shed 1 base and J shed 3 bases, with 10 bases lying between them. This CDR3 is 15 amino acids long. CDR1 is LGHDT and CDR2 is YNNKEL in the germline V gene (reference sequence). The CDR3 loop is CASSQGGADNQPQHF. CDR3 nucleotides: TGTGCCAGCAGCCAAGGAGGGGCGGACAATCAGCCCCAGCATTTT.

This clonotype has just a few counts. The chain joins TRBV12-3 or TRBV12-4 to TRBJ2-7, with a possible D match to TRBD2 (6 bases). V was cut by 2 bases and J by 0 bases, with 8 bases left in between. The CDR3 has 14 residues. CDR3 sequence reads: CASSLLRGSYEQYF. CDR3 nucleotides: TGTGCCAGCAGTTTATTGCGGGGCTCCTACGAGCAGTACTTC.

The chain combines TRBV4-1 with TRBJ2-2, with no clear D. The CDR3 totals 15 residues. CDR1 is MGHRA and CDR2 is YSYEKL in the germline V gene. Trimming took off 2 bases at V and 2 bases at J, with 9 bases between the two ends. The CDR3 here is CASSQNQINTGELFF. The CDR3 DNA reads TGCGCCAGCAGCCAAAACCAAATTAACACCGGGGAGCTGTTTTTT.

The rearrangement links TRBV7-3 to TRBJ2-1; the D is unclear. The CDR3 runs to 14 residues. Per the germline V gene, CDR1 is SGHTA and CDR2 is FQGTGA. V gave up 5 bases and J gave up 5 bases, with 13 bases separating them. CDR3 bases: TGTGCCAGCAGCCGGTCGAGAGCTAACAATGAGCAGTTCTTC. It yields the protein CASSRSRANNEQFF. The complete variable domain, with remaining parts taken from reference TRBV7-3 and TRBJ2-1, reads GAGVSQTPSNKVTEKGKYVELRCDPISGHTALYWYRQSLGQGPEFLIYFQGTGAADDSGLPNDRFFAVRPEGSVSTLKIQRTERGDSAVYLCASSRSRANNEQFFGPGTRLTVL.

The V and J genes are TRBV27 and TRBJ1-1; TRBD1 aligns across 7 bases. The CDR3 has 13 amino acids. The germline CDR1 and CDR2 sequences are MNHEY and SMNVEV (reference sequence). The V gene end was trimmed by 8 bases and the J gene end by 3 bases; junction bases not matched to a gene: 6. Here the CDR3 DNA reads TGTGCCAGCCAAACACAGGGGTACACTGAAGCTTTCTTT. Translated: CASQTQGYTEAFF.

A single count supports this clonotype. This sequence joins TRBV29-1 and TRBJ1-2; 7 bases fit TRBD1. With V trimmed by 3 bases and J by 8 bases, 6 bases remained unmatched. In germline, CDR1 is SQVTM, CDR2 ANQGSEA. The CDR3 spans 12 residues. The CDR3 region is CSVDAGGFGYTF. CDR3 coding DNA: TGCAGCGTTGATGCAGGGGGATTCGGCTACACCTTC.

V and J are TRBV29-1 and TRBJ1-5, with a tentative D call TRBD1 (5 bases). CDR1 and CDR2 (germline): SQVTM, ANQGSEA. The CDR3 loop spans 13 amino acids. Trimming took 5 bases from V and 4 from J, leaving 12 bases between them. The CDR3 nucleotides read TGCAGCGTTCGGGAAGGGGTTAATCAGCCCCAGCATTTT. As protein: CSVREGVNQPQHF.

The rearrangement joins TRBV6-2 or TRBV6-3 to TRBJ1-1, with TRBD1 matching 7 bases. V lost 6 bases, J lost 0 bases, and 13 bases stayed unmatched. The germline V gene has CDR1 MNHEY and CDR2 SVGEGT. This CDR3 has 17 residues. The CDR3 loop reads CASRHRDSKRVNTEAFF. Here the CDR3 DNA reads TGTGCCAGCAGACACCGGGACAGCAAACGGGTGAACACTGAAGCTTTCTTT.

The gene calls are TRBV20-1 and TRBJ2-7; 7 bases map to TRBD1. The CDR3 covers 12 residues. CDR1 is DFQATT and CDR2 is SNEGSKA in the germline V gene (reference sequence). Trimming took 6 bases from V and 6 from J; bases not matched to a gene: 8. The CDR3 spells CSAARDSGEQYF. In DNA, the CDR3 is TGCAGTGCCGCTAGGGACAGCGGCGAGCAGTACTTC.

The table lists this clonotype with a few counts. DNA of the CDR3: TGCGCCAGCAGCCAAGCGGGAGGATCCTACAATGAGCAGTTCTTC. Its translation: CASSQAGGSYNEQFF. The chain has TRBV4-1 and TRBJ2-1, with 7 nucleotides matching TRBD2. CDR3 length: 15 amino acids. The junction had 1 base not matched to a gene; V was cut back by 1 base and J by 1 base. Germline V CDR1 and CDR2: MGHRA, YSYEKL.

The chain links TRBV12-3 or TRBV12-4 to TRBJ1-2, with 9 nucleotides matching TRBD1. With 2 bases clipped from V and 8 bases from J, the junction kept 3 bases outside the gene matches. The CDR3 is made up of 13 amino acids. Here the CDR3 DNA reads TGTGCCAGCAGTTTATTCGGACAGGGGGGCTACACCTTC. Protein sequence: CASSLFGQGGYTF.

The V and J genes are TRBV29-1 and TRBJ2-5; possibly TRBD1 or TRBD2 for D (6 bases each). CDR3 size: 14 residues. V lost 7 bases, J lost 3 bases, and 18 bases lay in between. Per germline, CDR1 SQVTM and CDR2 ANQGSEA. CDR3 sequence reads: CSAGGMTGKETQYF. The CDR3 coding sequence is TGCAGCGCTGGGGGGATGACAGGAAAAGAGACCCAGTACTTC.

J is TRBJ2-5 and V is TRBV10-3; D may be TRBD1 (6 bases). Germline CDR1 reads ENHRY; CDR2 reads SYGVKD. V lost 10 bases and J lost 0, with 9 bases in between. The CDR3 loop spans 12 amino acids. The CDR3 loop reads CATTGNQETQYF. CDR3 coding DNA: TGTGCCACCACAGGGAACCAAGAGACCCAGTACTTC.

This sequence joins TRBV7-2 and TRBJ2-3; 15 positions agree with TRBD2. V gave up 5 bases and J gave up 7 bases; unmatched junction bases: 7. The CDR3 is made up of 16 amino acids. Germline V gives CDR1 SGHTA, CDR2 FQGNSA. CDR3 protein: CASSARTSGRAYTQYF. Written as DNA, the CDR3 is TGTGCCAGCAGCGCCCGGACTAGCGGGAGGGCCTATACGCAGTATTTT.